This entry features one TCR beta chain sequence. The clone's antigen remains unknown. No clone much larger than this one lies a single base away; base qualities are absent. Libraries were built with RT-PCR. TCRdb names NextSeq 550 as the instrument used. TCRdb reran the public reads through fastp at Q25 and MiXCR, keeping productive beta chains. Records with the same CDR3 protein are collapsed into one entry carrying the most frequent genes and DNA. This sample holds about 200,000 distinct CDR3 sequences; 41% were observed only once. The ten largest clones add up to around 35% of the sample. This entry comes from a study of patients and donors after allogeneic stem cell transplantation (dated by TCRdb to the early 2020s). The germline V gene encodes CDR1 ENHRY and CDR2 SYGVKD. At the junction V is shortened by 3 bases and J by 3 bases, with 8 bases in between. The CDR3 has 13 amino acids, counting the end cysteine and phenylalanine. The sequence is cut down to CDR3 DNA, 39 bases in frame from base 1.

This receptor chain uses TRBV10-3 and TRBJ1-2, with no reliable assignment of the D segment. The sample comprised blood, either unsorted or a sorted T cell fraction (not recorded which). The clonotype was recovered from a human donor who was either an allogeneic HSCT recipient or a stem cell or donor lymphocyte infusion donor (not recorded which). It is not recorded whose cells these are; they may come from a transplant donor. Here is the DNA: TGTGCCATCAGTGACCTCCGGGACTATGGCTACACCTTC. Its translation reads: CAISDLRDYGYTF.